This section outlines one T cell receptor (beta chain) sequence together with its context. The entry originates in a study of blood T cell repertoires in COVID-19. Data came from immunoSEQ multiplex PCR; TCRdb stores just in-frame clones and leaves some out. Here the sample spans hundreds of thousands of clones, around nine tenths being singletons. There are 13 residues in the CDR3. V lost 5 bases and J lost 8, with 15 bases in between. The V gene's germline CDR1 is MNHEY and CDR2 SMNVEV (reference sequence). The chain uses TRBV27 and TRBJ1-1; D is ambiguous. Sequencing input: peripheral blood. This receptor was obtained from a woman under 30 who had recovered from COVID-19. CDR3 region: CASSPLGRMEAFF. CDR3 nucleotide sequence: TGTGCCAGCAGTCCCCTGGGCCGGATGGAAGCTTTCTTT.